This T cell receptor beta chain was sequenced during a study of shared clonotypes between healthy human individuals. Points from the study as a whole: Relative to clonotypes present in all four donors, those not shared had lower generation probabilities.

TCRdb's copy holds only in-frame clones and misses some; the assay was immunoSEQ multiplex PCR. The repertoire consists of some 1.4 million clones, with around 97% occurring once and the leading ten covering roughly 1.1%. Comments on this clone: Its specificity is not known.

Germline V gene data show CDR1 as SNHLY and CDR2 as FYNNEI. V lost 5 bases and J lost 0; bases outside the gene matches: 3. The CDR3 runs to 15 residues. Input material: naive CD4+ T cells sorted from blood. Subset reported: CD45RA+ positively selected. This clonotype originated in a man aged 25-40 years in good health. The chain couples TRBV2 to TRBJ1-4, with TRBD1 matching over 7 bases. This CDR3 reads CASSWDRSTNEKLFF. The CDR3 DNA reads as TGTGCCAGCAGTTGGGACAGATCAACTAATGAAAAACTGTTTTTT.